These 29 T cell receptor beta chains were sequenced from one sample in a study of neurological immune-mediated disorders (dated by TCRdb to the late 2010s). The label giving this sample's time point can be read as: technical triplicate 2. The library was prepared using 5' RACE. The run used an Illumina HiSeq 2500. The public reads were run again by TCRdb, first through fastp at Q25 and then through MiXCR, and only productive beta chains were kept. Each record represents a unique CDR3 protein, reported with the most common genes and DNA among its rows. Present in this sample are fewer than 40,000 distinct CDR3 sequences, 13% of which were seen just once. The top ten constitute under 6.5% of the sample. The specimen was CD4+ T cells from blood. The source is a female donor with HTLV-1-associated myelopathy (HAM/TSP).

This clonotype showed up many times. This CDR3 reads CASCWARWQETQYF. CDR3 sequence (DNA): TGTGCCAGCTGTTGGGCCCGGTGGCAAGAGACCCAGTACTTC. V is TRBV10-3 and J is TRBJ2-5; D call uncertain. The CDR3 is 14 amino acids. Per germline, CDR1 ENHRY and CDR2 SYGVKD. Between the trimmed V and J ends, which lost 10 bases and 2 bases, there was a span of 17 bases.

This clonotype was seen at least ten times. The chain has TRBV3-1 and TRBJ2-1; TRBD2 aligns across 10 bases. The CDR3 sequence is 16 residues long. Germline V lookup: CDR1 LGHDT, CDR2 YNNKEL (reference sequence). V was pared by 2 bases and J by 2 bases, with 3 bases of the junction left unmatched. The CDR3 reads CASSQLAGVTYNEQFF. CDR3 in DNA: TGTGCCAGCAGCCAACTAGCGGGAGTAACCTACAATGAGCAGTTCTTC.

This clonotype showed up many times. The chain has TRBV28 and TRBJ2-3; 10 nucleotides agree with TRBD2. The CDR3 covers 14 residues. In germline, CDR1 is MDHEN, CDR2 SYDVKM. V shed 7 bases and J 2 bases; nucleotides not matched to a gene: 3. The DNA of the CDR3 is TGTGCCAGCAAGCGGGGGGGGAACACAGATACGCAGTATTTT. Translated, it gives CASKRGGNTDTQYF.

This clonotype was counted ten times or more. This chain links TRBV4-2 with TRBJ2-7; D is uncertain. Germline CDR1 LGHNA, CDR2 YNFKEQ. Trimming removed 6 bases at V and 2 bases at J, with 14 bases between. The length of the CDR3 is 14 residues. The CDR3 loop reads CASSETPTPYEQYF. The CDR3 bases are TGTGCCAGCAGTGAAACACCCACACCCTACGAGCAGTACTTC.

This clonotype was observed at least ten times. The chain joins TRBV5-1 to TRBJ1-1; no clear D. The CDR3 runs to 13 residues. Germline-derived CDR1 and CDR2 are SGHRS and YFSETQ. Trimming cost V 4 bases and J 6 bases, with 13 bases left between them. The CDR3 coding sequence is TGCGCCAGCAGCGCAACAGAGCGCTCTGAAGCTTTCTTT. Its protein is CASSATERSEAFF.

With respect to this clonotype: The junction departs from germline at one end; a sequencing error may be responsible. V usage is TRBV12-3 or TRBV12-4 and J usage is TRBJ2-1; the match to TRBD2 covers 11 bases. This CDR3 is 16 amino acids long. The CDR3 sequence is CASSPRVLAGVDEQLF. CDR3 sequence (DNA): TGTGCAAGCAGTCCCCGAGTACTAGCGGGAGTGGATGAGCAGTTATTC.

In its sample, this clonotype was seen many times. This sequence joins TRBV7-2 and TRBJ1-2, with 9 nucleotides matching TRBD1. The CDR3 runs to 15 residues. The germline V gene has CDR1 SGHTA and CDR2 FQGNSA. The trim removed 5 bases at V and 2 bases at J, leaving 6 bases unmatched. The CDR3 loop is CASSPPGTGNYGYTF. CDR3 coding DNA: TGTGCCAGCAGCCCGCCCGGGACAGGGAACTATGGCTACACCTTC. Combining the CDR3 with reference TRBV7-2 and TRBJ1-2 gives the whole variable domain GAGVSQSPSNKVTEKGKDVELRCDPISGHTALYWYRQSLGQGLEFLIYFQGNSAPDKSGLPSDRFSAERTGGSVSTLTIQRTQQEDSAVYLCASSPPGTGNYGYTFGSGTRLTVV.

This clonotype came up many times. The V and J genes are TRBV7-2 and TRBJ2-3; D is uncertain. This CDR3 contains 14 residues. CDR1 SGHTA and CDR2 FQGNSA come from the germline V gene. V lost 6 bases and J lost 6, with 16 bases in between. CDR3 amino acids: CASSFRHTLDTQYF. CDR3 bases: TGTGCCAGCAGTTTCCGACACACACTCGATACGCAGTATTTT.

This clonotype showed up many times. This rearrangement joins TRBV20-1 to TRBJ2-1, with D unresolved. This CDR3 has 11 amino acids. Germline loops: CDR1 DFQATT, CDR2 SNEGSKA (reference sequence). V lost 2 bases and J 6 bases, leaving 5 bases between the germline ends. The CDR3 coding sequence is TGCAGTGCTAGAAAGGGCAATGAGCAGTTCTTC. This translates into CSARKGNEQFF.

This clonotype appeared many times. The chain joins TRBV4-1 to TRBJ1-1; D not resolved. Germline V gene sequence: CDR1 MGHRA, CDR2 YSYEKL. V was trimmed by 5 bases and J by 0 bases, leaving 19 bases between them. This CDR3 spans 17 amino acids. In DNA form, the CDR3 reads TGCGCCAGCAGCATCCCGTTACTGGGAGCCATGAACACTGAAGCTTTCTTT. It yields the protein CASSIPLLGAMNTEAFF.

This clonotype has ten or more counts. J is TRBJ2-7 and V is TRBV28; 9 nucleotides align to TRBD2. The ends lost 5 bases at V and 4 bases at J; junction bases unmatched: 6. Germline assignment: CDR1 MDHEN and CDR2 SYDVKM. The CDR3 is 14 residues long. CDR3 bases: TGTGCCAGCAGTACAAGCGGGGGGAGTTACGAGCAGTACTTC. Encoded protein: CASSTSGGSYEQYF.

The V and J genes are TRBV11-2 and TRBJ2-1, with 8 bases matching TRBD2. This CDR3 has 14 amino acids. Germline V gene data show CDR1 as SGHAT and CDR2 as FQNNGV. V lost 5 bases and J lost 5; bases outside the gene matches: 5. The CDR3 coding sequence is TGTGCCAGCAGCAGGACTAGCAGCAACAATGAGCAGTTCTTC. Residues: CASSRTSSNNEQFF.

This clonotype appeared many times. CDR3 amino acids: CSALPLRGGADTQYF. The CDR3 DNA reads TGCAGTGCTCTCCCACTCCGCGGGGGGGCAGATACGCAGTATTTT. V gene TRBV20-1 combines with J gene TRBJ2-3, with TRBD2 matching 9 bases. The length of the CDR3 is 15 residues. The trim removed 5 bases at V and 4 bases at J, leaving 10 bases unmatched. Germline CDR1 is DFQATT and CDR2 is SNEGSKA (reference sequence).

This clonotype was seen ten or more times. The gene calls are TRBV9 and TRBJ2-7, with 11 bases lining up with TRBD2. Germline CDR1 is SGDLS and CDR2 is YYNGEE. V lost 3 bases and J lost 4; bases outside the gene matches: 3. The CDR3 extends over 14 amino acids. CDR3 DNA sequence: TGTGCCAGCAGCGGTAGCGGGGGGGGGTACGAGCAGTACTTC. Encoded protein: CASSGSGGGYEQYF.

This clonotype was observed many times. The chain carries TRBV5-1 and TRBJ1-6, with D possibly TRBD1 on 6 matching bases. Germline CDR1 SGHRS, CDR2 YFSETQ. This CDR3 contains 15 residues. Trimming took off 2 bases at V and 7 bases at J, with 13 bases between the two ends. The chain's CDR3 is CASSLQGVGNSPLHF. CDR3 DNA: TGCGCCAGCAGCTTACAGGGCGTGGGGAATTCACCCCTCCACTTT.

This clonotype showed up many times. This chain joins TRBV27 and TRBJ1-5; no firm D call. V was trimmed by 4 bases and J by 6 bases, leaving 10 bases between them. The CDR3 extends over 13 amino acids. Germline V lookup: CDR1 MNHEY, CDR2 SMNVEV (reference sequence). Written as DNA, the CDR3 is TGTGCCAGCAGTTGGCAGCCCGGTCAGCCCCAGCATTTT. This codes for CASSWQPGQPQHF.

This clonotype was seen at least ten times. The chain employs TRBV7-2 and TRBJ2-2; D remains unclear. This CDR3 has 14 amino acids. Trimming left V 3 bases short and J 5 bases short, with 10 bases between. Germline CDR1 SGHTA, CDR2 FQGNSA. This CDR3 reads CASSFQPVTGELFF. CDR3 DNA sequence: TGTGCCAGCAGCTTTCAACCGGTAACCGGGGAGCTGTTTTTT.

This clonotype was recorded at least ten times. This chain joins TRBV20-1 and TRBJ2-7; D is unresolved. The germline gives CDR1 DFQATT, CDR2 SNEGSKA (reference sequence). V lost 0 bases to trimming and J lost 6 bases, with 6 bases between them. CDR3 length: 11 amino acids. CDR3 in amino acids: CSARDPPEQYF. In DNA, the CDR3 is TGCAGTGCTAGAGATCCCCCCGAGCAGTACTTC.

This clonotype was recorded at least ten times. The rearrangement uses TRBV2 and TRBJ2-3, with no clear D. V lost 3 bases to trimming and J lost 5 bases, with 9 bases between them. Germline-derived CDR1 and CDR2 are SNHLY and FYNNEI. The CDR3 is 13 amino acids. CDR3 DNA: TGTGCCAGCAGTGATACCCCGGGAGATACGCAGTATTTT. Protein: CASSDTPGDTQYF.

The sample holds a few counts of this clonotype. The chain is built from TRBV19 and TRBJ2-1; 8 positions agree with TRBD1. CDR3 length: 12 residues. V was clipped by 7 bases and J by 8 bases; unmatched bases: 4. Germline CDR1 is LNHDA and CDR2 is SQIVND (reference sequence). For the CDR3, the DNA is TGTGCCAGTAACAGGGGGTTGGATGAGCAGTTCTTC. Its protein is CASNRGLDEQFF.

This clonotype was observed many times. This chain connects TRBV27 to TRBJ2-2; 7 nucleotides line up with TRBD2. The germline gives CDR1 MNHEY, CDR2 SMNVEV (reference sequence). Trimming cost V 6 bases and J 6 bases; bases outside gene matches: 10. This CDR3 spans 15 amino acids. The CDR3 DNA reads TGTGCCAGCAGGCCTCCGGGGGGTAGTGCCGGGGAGCTGTTTTTT. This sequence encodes CASRPPGGSAGELFF.

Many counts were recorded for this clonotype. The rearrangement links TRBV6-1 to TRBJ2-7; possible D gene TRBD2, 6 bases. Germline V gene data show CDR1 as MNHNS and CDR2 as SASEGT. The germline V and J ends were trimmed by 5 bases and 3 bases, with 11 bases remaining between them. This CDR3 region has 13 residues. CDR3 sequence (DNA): TGTGCCAGCAGTTTTAGCGGTTACTACGAGCAGTACTTC. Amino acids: CASSFSGYYEQYF.

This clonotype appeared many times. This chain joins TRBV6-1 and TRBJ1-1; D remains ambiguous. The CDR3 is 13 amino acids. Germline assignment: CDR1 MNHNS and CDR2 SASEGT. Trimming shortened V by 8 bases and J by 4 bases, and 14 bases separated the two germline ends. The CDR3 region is CASQRQVLTEAFF. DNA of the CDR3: TGTGCCAGCCAAAGGCAGGTCCTCACTGAAGCTTTCTTT.

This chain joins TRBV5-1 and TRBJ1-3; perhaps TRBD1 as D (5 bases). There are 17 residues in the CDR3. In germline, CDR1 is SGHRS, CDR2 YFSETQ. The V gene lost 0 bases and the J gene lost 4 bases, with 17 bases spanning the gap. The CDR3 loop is CASSLGPAGTSGNTIYF. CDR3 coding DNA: TGCGCCAGCAGCTTGGGCCCCGCCGGGACGTCAGGAAACACCATATATTTT.

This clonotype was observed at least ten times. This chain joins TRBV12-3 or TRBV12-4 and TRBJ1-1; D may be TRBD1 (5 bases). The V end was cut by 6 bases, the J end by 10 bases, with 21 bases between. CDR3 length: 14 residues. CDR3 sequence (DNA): TGTGCCAGCAGGACCGTCAATGCCGGACATCGAGCTTTCTTT. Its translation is CASRTVNAGHRAFF.

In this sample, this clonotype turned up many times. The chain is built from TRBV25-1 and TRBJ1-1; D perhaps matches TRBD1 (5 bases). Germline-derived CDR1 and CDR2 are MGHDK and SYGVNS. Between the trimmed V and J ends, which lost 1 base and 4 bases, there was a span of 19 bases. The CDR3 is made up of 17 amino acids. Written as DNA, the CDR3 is TGTGCCAGCAGTGAATTCCTCCGGGGGGAACGGGGCACTGAAGCTTTCTTT. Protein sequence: CASSEFLRGERGTEAFF.

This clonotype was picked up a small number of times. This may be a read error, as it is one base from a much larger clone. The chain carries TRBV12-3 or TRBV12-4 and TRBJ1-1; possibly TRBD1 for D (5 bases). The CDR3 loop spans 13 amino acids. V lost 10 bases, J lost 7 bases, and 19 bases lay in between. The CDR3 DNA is TGTGCCAACATTTTACACGGTGACAGTGAAGCTTTCTTT. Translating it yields CANILHGDSEAFF.

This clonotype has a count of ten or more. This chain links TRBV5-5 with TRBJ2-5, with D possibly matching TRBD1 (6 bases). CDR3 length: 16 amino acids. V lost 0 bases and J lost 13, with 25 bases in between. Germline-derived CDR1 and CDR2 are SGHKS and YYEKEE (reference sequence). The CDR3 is CASSLGGTGTSRGGYF. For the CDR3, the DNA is TGTGCCAGCAGCTTGGGGGGGACCGGGACCTCAAGAGGGGGGTACTTC.

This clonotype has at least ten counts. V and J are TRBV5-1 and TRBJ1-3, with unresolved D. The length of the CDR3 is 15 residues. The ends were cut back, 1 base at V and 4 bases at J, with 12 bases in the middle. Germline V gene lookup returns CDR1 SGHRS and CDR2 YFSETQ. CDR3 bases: TGCGCCAGCAGCTTGAATCAGGCTGGAGGAAACACCATATATTTT. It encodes CASSLNQAGGNTIYF.